Listed here is a single T cell receptor beta chain. V shed 5 bases, J shed 6 bases, and the junction held 7 bases outside the gene matches. The CDR3 totals 15 residues. The V gene's germline CDR1 is SGHAT and CDR2 FQNNGV. These data come from a study of shared clonotypes between healthy human individuals. Sequencing used immunoSEQ multiplex PCR; TCRdb keeps in-frame clones, though not all of them. The profile covers about 500,000 clones, with roughly 80% appearing a single time and 12% taken by the ten largest. The sequenced material came from PBMCs. V and J are TRBV11-2 and TRBJ2-1, with TRBD2 matching over 10 bases. The sequence was collected from a woman aged 40 to 50 in good health. Some clones in this sample may be carry-over from other donors' samples. The CDR3 bases are TGTGCCAGCAGCCCGCTAGCGGGAGAAGGCAATGAGCAGTTCTTC. Protein product: CASSPLAGEGNEQFF.